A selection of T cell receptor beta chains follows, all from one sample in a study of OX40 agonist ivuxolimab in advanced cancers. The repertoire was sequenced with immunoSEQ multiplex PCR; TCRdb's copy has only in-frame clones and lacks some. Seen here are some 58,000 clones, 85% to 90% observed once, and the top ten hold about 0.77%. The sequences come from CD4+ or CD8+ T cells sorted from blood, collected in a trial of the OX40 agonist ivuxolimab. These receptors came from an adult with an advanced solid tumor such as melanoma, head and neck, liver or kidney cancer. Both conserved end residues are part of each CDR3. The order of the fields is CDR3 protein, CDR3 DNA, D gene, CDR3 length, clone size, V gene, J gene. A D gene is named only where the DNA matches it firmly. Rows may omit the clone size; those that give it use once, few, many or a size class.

CASSPRQPLSAGELFF,TGTGCCAGCTCACCGCGTCAGCCTCTTTCGGCCGGGGAGCTGTTTTTT,.,16,once,TRBV18,TRBJ2-2
CASSGDVNTEAFF,TGTGCCAGCAGCGGGGACGTGAACACTGAAGCTTTCTTT,.,13,.,TRBV2,TRBJ1-1
CASSPPGGRNQPQHF,TGTGCCAGCAGCCCACCCGGGGGAAGGAATCAGCCCCAGCATTTT,.,15,.,TRBV6-5,TRBJ1-5
CASSFGHLVAKNIQYF,TGTGCCAGCAGCTTCGGACACCTTGTGGCCAAAAACATTCAGTACTTC,.,16,.,TRBV5-6,TRBJ2-4
CASSLLDKSYNEQLF,TGCGCCAGCAGCTTGCTAGATAAATCCTACAATGAGCAGCTCTTC,.,15,.,TRBV5-1,TRBJ2-1
CSAKGRYEQYF,TGCAGTGCTAAGGGGAGGTACGAGCAGTACTTC,.,11,.,TRBV20-1,TRBJ2-7
CASSQSKFGAFF,TGCGCCAGCAGTCAATCTAAGTTTGGGGCTTTCTTT,.,12,.,TRBV23-1,TRBJ1-1
CASSSPLGHNEQFF,TGTGCCAGCAGCTCGCCCCTAGGACACAATGAGCAGTTCTTC,.,14,.,TRBV6-6,TRBJ2-1
CASSQMSFAVINTEAFF,TGCGCCAGCAGCCAAATGTCGTTTGCCGTCATCAACACTGAAGCTTTCTTT,.,17,.,TRBV5-1,TRBJ1-1
CATAKEAGSEETQYF,TGCGCCACTGCCAAGGAGGCGGGAAGTGAAGAGACCCAGTACTTC,.,15,.,TRBV10-1,TRBJ2-5
CASSELGARQGADTQYF,TGCGCCAGCAGTGAACTAGGGGCGAGACAGGGGGCAGATACGCAGTATTTT,TRBD1,17,.,TRBV10-1,TRBJ2-3
CASSLYTHYGYTF,TGCGCCAGCAGCTTGTACACCCACTATGGCTACACCTTC,.,13,.,TRBV5-1,TRBJ1-2
CASSETPGDSYEQYF,TGTGCCAGCAGTGAAACGCCAGGGGACTCCTACGAGCAGTACTTC,.,15,.,TRBV6-1,TRBJ2-7
CASGSPGQGNTGELFF,TGTGCTAGTGGATCACCGGGACAGGGGAACACCGGGGAGCTGTTTTTT,TRBD1,16,.,TRBV12-5,TRBJ2-2
CASSQRLGLAGSVAGELFF,TGCGCCAGCAGCCAAAGATTGGGACTAGCGGGATCGGTGGCCGGGGAGCTGTTTTTT,TRBD2,19,.,TRBV4-1,TRBJ2-2
CASSLRSRGQGEQYF,TGTGCCAGCAGTTTACGGTCAAGGGGGCAAGGGGAGCAGTACTTC,TRBD1,15,.,TRBV27,TRBJ2-7
CASSLGSLYPQGTQYF,TGTGCCAGCAGCTTAGGCTCTTTATACCCGCAGGGGACCCAGTACTTC,.,16,.,TRBV7-2,TRBJ2-5
CASSYGAERAFF,TGTGCCAGCAGTTACGGAGCCGAGCGCGCTTTCTTT,.,12,.,TRBV25-1,TRBJ1-1
CASSQSGDGTGELFF,TGTGCCAGTAGTCAAAGCGGGGATGGCACCGGGGAGCTGTTTTTT,TRBD2,15,.,TRBV19,TRBJ2-2
CASSKGGQGKTQYF,TGTGCCAGCAGTAAAGGGGGCCAGGGAAAGACCCAGTACTTC,TRBD1,14,.,TRBV6-5,TRBJ2-5
CASSYEQRIEAFF,TGTGCCAGCAGTTACGAACAAAGAATAGAAGCTTTCTTT,.,13,.,TRBV6-6,TRBJ1-1
CASSLAGGPVNEQFF,TGTGCCAGCTCCTTAGCGGGAGGCCCCGTGAATGAGCAGTTCTTC,TRBD2,15,.,TRBV25-1,TRBJ2-1
CASSDRSWLTDTQYF,TGTGCCAGCAGCGACCGAAGTTGGCTCACAGATACGCAGTATTTT,.,15,.,TRBV9,TRBJ2-3
CASSQGTDLQGLGTNEKLFF,TGCGCCAGCAGCCAAGGGACTGACCTACAGGGCTTGGGAACTAATGAAAAACTGTTTTTT,.,20,.,TRBV4-1,TRBJ1-4
CASSLGYEQFF,TGTGCCAGCAGCTTAGGTTATGAGCAGTTCTTC,.,11,once,TRBV13,TRBJ2-1
CASSSYNEQFF,TGCGCCAGCAGTTCCTACAATGAGCAGTTCTTC,.,11,.,TRBV10-1,TRBJ2-1
CASSGGQGVNSPLHF,TGTGCCAGCAGTGGGGGACAGGGGGTCAATTCACCCCTCCACTTT,TRBD1,15,.,TRBV28,TRBJ1-6
CASRGLAGGSNEQFF,TGTGCCAGTAGGGGCCTAGCGGGAGGTAGTAATGAGCAGTTCTTC,TRBD2,15,.,TRBV19,TRBJ2-1
CASSIKKGQGFNTEAFF,TGTGCCAGTAGTATAAAAAAGGGACAGGGATTTAACACTGAAGCTTTCTTT,TRBD1,17,.,TRBV19,TRBJ1-1
CASSLDRFEQYF,TGTGCCAGCAGCTTAGATCGGTTCGAGCAGTACTTC,.,12,.,TRBV11-2,TRBJ2-7
CASSLGRHEQYF,TGTGCCAGCAGTTTAGGAAGACACGAGCAGTACTTC,.,12,.,TRBV28,TRBJ2-7
CASSPFPLGGGTTDTQYF,TGCGCCAGCAGCCCGTTTCCCTTGGGGGGGGGAACCACAGATACGCAGTATTTT,TRBD2,18,.,TRBV4-3,TRBJ2-3
CASSVFSSGAYNEQFF,TGTGCCAGCAGCGTATTCTCTAGCGGGGCCTACAATGAGCAGTTCTTC,TRBD2,16,.,TRBV9,TRBJ2-1
CASSLRWGANTGELFF,TGTGCCAGCAGCTTAAGGTGGGGGGCGAACACCGGGGAGCTGTTTTTT,.,16,once,TRBV7-2,TRBJ2-2
CASSYSTNQETQYF,TGTGCCAGCAGTTACTCGACAAACCAAGAGACCCAGTACTTC,.,14,.,TRBV6-6,TRBJ2-5
CASSLPGTGKRGTYEQYF,TGCGCCAGCAGCTTACCCGGGACAGGCAAACGGGGTACCTACGAGCAGTACTTC,TRBD1,18,.,TRBV5-1,TRBJ2-7
CASSFQGQGYGYTF,TGTGCCAGCAGCTTTCAAGGGCAGGGCTATGGCTACACCTTC,.,14,once,TRBV5-4,TRBJ1-2